Here is one T cell receptor (beta chain) with its context. Assay: immunoSEQ multiplex PCR; the TCRdb copy retains only in-frame clones and omits some. This table has about 300,000 clones, roughly nine tenths appearing once. The data are from a study of blood T cell repertoires in COVID-19. At the level of the study: Sources were T cells, B-cell-depleted T cells, or PBMCs; the material itself was cDNA or gDNA.

J gave up 5 bases and V 5 bases, and 8 bases lay outside the gene matches. This CDR3 contains 14 residues. Germline-derived CDR1 and CDR2 are SEHNR and FQNEAQ (reference sequence). The chain uses TRBV7-9 and TRBJ1-1; TRBD1 agrees at 7 bases. This receptor was identified in a woman in her 30s who had recovered from COVID-19. Sequenced: PBMCs or T cells enriched from blood (not recorded which). The CDR3 protein is CASSPAIQGTEAFF. The DNA for the CDR3 is TGTGCCAGCAGCCCGGCCATACAGGGGACTGAAGCTTTCTTT. Full variable domain (outside the CDR3, taken from reference TRBV7-9 and TRBJ1-1): DTGVSQNPRHKITKRGQNVTFRCDPISEHNRLYWYRQTLGQGPEFLTYFQNEAQLEKSRLLSDRFSAERPKGSFSTLEIQRTEQGDSAMYLCASSPAIQGTEAFFGQGTRLTVV.